The 4 T cell receptor beta chains listed next were all sequenced from one sample in a study of blood T cell repertoires in COVID-19. Only in-frame clones appear in the TCRdb table, and some are missing; sequencing was by immunoSEQ multiplex PCR. The sample records 350,000 to 450,000 clones, approximately 81% being singletons. Sequenced: peripheral blood. These receptors came from a woman under 30 with acute or convalescent COVID-19.

The genes are TRBV7-2 and TRBJ1-4; D is perhaps TRBD1 (5 bases). The CDR3 is 15 amino acids. Trimming took off 4 bases at V and 7 bases at J, with 16 bases between the two ends. Looked up from germline, CDR1 is SGHTA and CDR2 is FQGNSA. CDR3 nucleotides: TGTGCCAGCAGCTCGACCGGGACGGAGGGTGAAAAACTGTTTTTT. It specifies CASSSTGTEGEKLFF.

The chain is built from TRBV27 and TRBJ1-1; unclear D gene. Germline assignment: CDR1 MNHEY and CDR2 SMNVEV (reference sequence). This CDR3 is 13 amino acids long. V gave up 8 bases and J gave up 1 base, with 11 bases separating them. CDR3 nucleotides: TGTGCCAGCTTCGGAGCGGGGAACACTGAAGCTTTCTTT. This encodes CASFGAGNTEAFF.

The gene calls are TRBV5-1 and TRBJ1-2; tentatively, D is TRBD1 (5 bases). CDR1 is SGHRS, CDR2 YFSETQ, per germline. With 3 bases removed from V and 4 bases from J, the gap between germline ends came to 10 bases. The CDR3 runs 13 residues. CDR3 region: CASSSSGLYGYTF. The DNA of the CDR3 is TGCGCCAGCAGCTCATCAGGGCTCTATGGCTACACCTTC.

The J gene is TRBJ2-4, the V gene TRBV2; 7 bases agree with TRBD1. Germline assignment: CDR1 SNHLY and CDR2 FYNNEI. Trimming at V came to 3 bases and at J to 4 bases, leaving 12 bases not matched to a gene. The CDR3 is 17 residues long. The CDR3 loop reads CASSEGVRNRGKNIQYF. In nucleotides, the CDR3 is TGTGCCAGCAGTGAGGGTGTACGGAACAGGGGTAAAAACATTCAGTACTTC.